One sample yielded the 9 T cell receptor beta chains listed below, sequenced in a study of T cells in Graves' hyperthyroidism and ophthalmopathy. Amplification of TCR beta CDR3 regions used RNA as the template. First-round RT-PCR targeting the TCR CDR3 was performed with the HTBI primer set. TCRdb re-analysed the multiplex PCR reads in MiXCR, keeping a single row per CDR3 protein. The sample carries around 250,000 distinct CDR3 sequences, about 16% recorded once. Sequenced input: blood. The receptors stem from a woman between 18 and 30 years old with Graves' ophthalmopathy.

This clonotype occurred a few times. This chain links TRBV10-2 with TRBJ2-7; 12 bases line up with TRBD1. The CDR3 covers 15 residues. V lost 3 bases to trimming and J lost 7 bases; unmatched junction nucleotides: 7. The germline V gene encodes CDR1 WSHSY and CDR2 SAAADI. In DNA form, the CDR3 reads TGCGCCAGCAGTGACCCGGGACAGGGGGCCGAAGAGCAGTACTTC. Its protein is CASSDPGQGAEEQYF.

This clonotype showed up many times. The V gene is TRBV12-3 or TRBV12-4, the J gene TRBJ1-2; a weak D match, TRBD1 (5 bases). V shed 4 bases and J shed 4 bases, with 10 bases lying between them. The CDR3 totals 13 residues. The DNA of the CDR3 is TGTGCCAGCAGTTCTGACAGTGGCTATGGCTACACCTTC. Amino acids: CASSSDSGYGYTF.

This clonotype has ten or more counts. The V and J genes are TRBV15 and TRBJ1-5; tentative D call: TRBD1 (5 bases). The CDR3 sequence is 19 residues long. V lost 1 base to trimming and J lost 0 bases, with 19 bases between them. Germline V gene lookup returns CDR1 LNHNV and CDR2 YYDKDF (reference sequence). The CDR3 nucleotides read TGTGCCACCAGCAGAGCGATTGGAGGGGCGGGAAGTAGCAATCAGCCCCAGCATTTT. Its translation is CATSRAIGGAGSSNQPQHF. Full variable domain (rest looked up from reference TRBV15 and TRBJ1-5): DAMVIQNPRYQVTQFGKPVTLSCSQTLNHNVMYWYQQKSSQAPKLLFHYYDKDFNNEADTPDNFQSRRPNTSFCFLDIRSPGLGDTAMYLCATSRAIGGAGSSNQPQHFGDGTRLSIL.

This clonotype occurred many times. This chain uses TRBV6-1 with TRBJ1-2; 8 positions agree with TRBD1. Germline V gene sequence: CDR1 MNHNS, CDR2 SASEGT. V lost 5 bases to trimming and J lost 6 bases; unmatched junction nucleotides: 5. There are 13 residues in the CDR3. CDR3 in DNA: TGTGCCAGCAGTCTACAGGGGGGACATGGCTACACCTTC. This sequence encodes CASSLQGGHGYTF.

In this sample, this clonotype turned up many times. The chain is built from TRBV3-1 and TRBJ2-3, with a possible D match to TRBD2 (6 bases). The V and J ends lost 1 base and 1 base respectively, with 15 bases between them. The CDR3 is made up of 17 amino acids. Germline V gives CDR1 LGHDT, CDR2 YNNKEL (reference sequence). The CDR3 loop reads CASSQVRFGSGTDTQYF. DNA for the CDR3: TGTGCCAGCAGCCAAGTTAGGTTCGGGAGTGGCACAGATACGCAGTATTTT.

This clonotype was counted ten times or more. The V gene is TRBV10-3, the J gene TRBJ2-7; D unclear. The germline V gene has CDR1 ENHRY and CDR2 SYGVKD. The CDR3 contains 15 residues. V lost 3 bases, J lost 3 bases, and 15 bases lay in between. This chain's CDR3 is CAISDLRTASYEQYF. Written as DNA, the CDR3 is TGTGCCATCAGTGATTTGAGGACCGCTAGCTACGAGCAGTACTTC.

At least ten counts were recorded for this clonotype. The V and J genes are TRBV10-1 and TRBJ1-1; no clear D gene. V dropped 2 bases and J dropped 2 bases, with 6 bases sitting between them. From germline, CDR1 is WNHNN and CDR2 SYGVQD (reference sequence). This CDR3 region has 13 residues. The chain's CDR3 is CASSEGTNTEAFF. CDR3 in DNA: TGCGCCAGCAGTGAGGGCACCAACACTGAAGCTTTCTTT.

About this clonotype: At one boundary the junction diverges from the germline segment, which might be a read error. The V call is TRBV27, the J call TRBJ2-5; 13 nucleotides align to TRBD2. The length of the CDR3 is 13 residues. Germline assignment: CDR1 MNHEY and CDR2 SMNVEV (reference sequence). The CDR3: CASSPGTSGTRYF. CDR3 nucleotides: TGTGCCAGCAGTCCGGGGACTAGCGGGACCCGGTACTTC.

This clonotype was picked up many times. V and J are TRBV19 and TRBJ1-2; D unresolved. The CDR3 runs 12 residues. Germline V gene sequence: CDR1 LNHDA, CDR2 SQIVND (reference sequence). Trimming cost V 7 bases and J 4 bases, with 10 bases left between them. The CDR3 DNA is TGTGCCAGTACTACCGTCTCCTATGGCTACACCTTC. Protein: CASTTVSYGYTF.